A selection of T cell receptor beta chains follows, all from one sample in a study of a mutant IDH1 vaccine in newly diagnosed glioma. Assay used: immunoSEQ multiplex PCR; TCRdb lists only in-frame clones, some missing. The sample lists over 35,000 clones; 83% were seen once. Antigens of these TCRs are unknown. Sequenced here: PBMCs, sampled from a glioma patient whose treatment included an IDH1 peptide vaccine. The source is a woman aged 50 to 60 with glioma. Both conserved end residues are part of each CDR3. The D gene is left open where the match is weak. Clone size appears in some rows only: once, few, many, or a class for an expanded clone.

J gene,D gene,clone size,V gene,CDR3 DNA,CDR3 protein
TRBJ1-1,NA,few,TRBV29-1,TGCAGCGTTGAGGAGGGGTGGAACACTGAAGCTTTCTTT,CSVEEGWNTEAFF
TRBJ2-7,TRBD1,once,TRBV9,TGTGCCAGCAGCGTAGAGACAGGGGAGCAGTACTTC,CASSVETGEQYF
TRBJ2-2,NA,NA,TRBV19,TGTGCCAGTAGTAAAGGGGGCACCGGGGAGCTGTTTTTT,CASSKGGTGELFF
TRBJ1-3,TRBD1,NA,TRBV5-6,TGTGCCAGCAGCTCCCGACAGGGGGCCAACACCATATATTTT,CASSSRQGANTIYF
TRBJ2-5,NA,once,TRBV5-4,TGTGCCAGCAGCTTGGCCCCGAACCAAGAGACCCAGTACTTC,CASSLAPNQETQYF
TRBJ1-2,NA,NA,TRBV9,TGTGCCAGCAGCGTAGGAACGAACTATGGCTACACCTTC,CASSVGTNYGYTF
TRBJ2-7,TRBD2,NA,TRBV19,TGTGCCAGTAGTATTGGGGGGGAACGTGCGTACGAGCAGTACTTC,CASSIGGERAYEQYF
TRBJ2-7,TRBD1,few,TRBV9,TGTGCCAGCAGCGTAGAGGGACAGAGGTCCAACGAGCAGTACTTC,CASSVEGQRSNEQYF
TRBJ1-5,TRBD1,NA,TRBV10-3,TGTGCCATCAGTGTCCAGGGGGCTGATCAGCCCCAGCATTTT,CAISVQGADQPQHF
TRBJ2-1,TRBD2,NA,TRBV11-2,TGTGCCAGCAGCACGACTAGCGGGGGCTACAATGAGCAGTTCTTC,CASSTTSGGYNEQFF
TRBJ1-2,NA,NA,TRBV20-1,TGCAGTGCTAGATCGGGATATGGCTACACCTTC,CSARSGYGYTF
TRBJ1-5,NA,once,TRBV19,TGTGCCAGTAGTCTCAGCGGGCCCCAGCATTTT,CASSLSGPQHF
TRBJ1-1,NA,NA,TRBV15,TGTGCCACCAGCAGAGATCAGGTCCAGAACGGCGAGAACACTGAAGCTTTCTTT,CATSRDQVQNGENTEAFF
TRBJ1-3,NA,NA,TRBV5-1,TGCGCCAGCAGCTCCTCGACTTACAGCTCTGGAAACACCATATATTTT,CASSSSTYSSGNTIYF
TRBJ1-1,NA,NA,TRBV14,TGTGCCAGCAGCCAAGATAAATTCCCACCTGAAGCTTTCTTT,CASSQDKFPPEAFF
TRBJ2-7,NA,NA,TRBV7-6,TGTGCCAGCAGTTACTGGGACACCACCTACGAGCAGTACTTC,CASSYWDTTYEQYF
TRBJ2-7,NA,NA,TRBV7-9,TGTGCCAGCAGCCCTAACAGTTACGAGCAGTACTTC,CASSPNSYEQYF
TRBJ1-1,NA,few,TRBV5-1,TGCGCCAGCAGCCGTTCGTTGAACACTGAAGCTTTCTTT,CASSRSLNTEAFF
TRBJ2-1,NA,NA,TRBV5-8,TGTGCCAGCAGCTTGTACGCCAGTGGCCTGGAGTACAATGAGCAGTTCTTC,CASSLYASGLEYNEQFF
TRBJ1-2,NA,once,TRBV4-3,TGCGCCAGCAGCCAGGACAGAGCCTATGGCTACACCTTC,CASSQDRAYGYTF
TRBJ1-5,TRBD1,NA,TRBV19,TGTGCCAGTAGTGACACAGGGGGCAAGCAGCCCCAGCATTTT,CASSDTGGKQPQHF
TRBJ2-7,TRBD2,NA,TRBV5-6,TGTGCCAGCAGCTACAGACTAGCGGGAAGGCCCTACGAGCAGTACTTC,CASSYRLAGRPYEQYF
TRBJ1-2,NA,NA,TRBV5-1,TGCGCCAGCAGCCCGACCGGCCTTAGAGGCGGCTACACCTTC,CASSPTGLRGGYTF
TRBJ2-7,NA,NA,TRBV5-5,TGTGCCAGCAGCTTTGGACAGCGGTACTACGAGCAGTACTTC,CASSFGQRYYEQYF
TRBJ1-5,NA,few,TRBV30,TGTGCCTGGAGTCGCAGAGGCTACAGCAATCAGCCCCAGCATTTT,CAWSRRGYSNQPQHF
TRBJ1-3,NA,NA,TRBV7-8,TGTGCCAGCAGCTTAGATTCAGCGTCTGGAAACACCATATATTTT,CASSLDSASGNTIYF
TRBJ2-1,TRBD1,NA,TRBV7-2,TGTGCCAGCAGAAAAACAGGGGGCCACAATGAGCAGTTCTTC,CASRKTGGHNEQFF
TRBJ2-7,NA,NA,TRBV7-9,TGTGCCAGCGAGGGGGAGGACCCTGGCGAGCAGTACTTC,CASEGEDPGEQYF
TRBJ1-4,NA,NA,TRBV5-1,TGCGCCAGCAGCTTGGGACAGATAAATGAAAAACTGTTTTTT,CASSLGQINEKLFF
TRBJ2-7,NA,NA,TRBV27,TGTGCCAGCAGTTTATCGCCACAGGGTAGAGACGAGCAGTACTTC,CASSLSPQGRDEQYF
TRBJ1-1,NA,few,TRBV29-1,TGCAGCGCCGGACAGATCATGAACACTGAAGCTTTCTTT,CSAGQIMNTEAFF
TRBJ1-2,TRBD1,NA,TRBV6-5,TGTGCCAGCAGTTACTCGAAGGGACAGGGGGTATATGGCTACACCTTC,CASSYSKGQGVYGYTF
TRBJ1-1,NA,NA,TRBV15,TGTGCCACCAGCAGGGGGGGGCGGCACACTGAAGCTTTCTTT,CATSRGGRHTEAFF
TRBJ1-3,NA,NA,TRBV29-1,TGCAGCGTTGACTACGGCTCTGGAAACACCATATATTTT,CSVDYGSGNTIYF
TRBJ2-2,NA,NA,TRBV6-1,TGTGCCAGCAGTGAAGCGGGTGGCACCGGGGAGCTGTTTTTT,CASSEAGGTGELFF
TRBJ2-3,NA,NA,TRBV5-8,TGTGCCAGCAGCCCCAACATAAGGGGCCCCACAGATACGCAGTATTTT,CASSPNIRGPTDTQYF
TRBJ2-1,NA,NA,TRBV29-1,TGCAGCGTTGGTTGGGGGAGCAATGAGCAGTTCTTC,CSVGWGSNEQFF
TRBJ2-3,NA,NA,TRBV6-6,TGTGCCAGCAACCGGGCAACAGATACGCAGTATTTT,CASNRATDTQYF
TRBJ1-6,NA,NA,TRBV25-1,TGTGCCAGCAGGGAAACAGGTGAAAGGTCACCCCTCCACTTT,CASRETGERSPLHF
TRBJ1-2,NA,few,TRBV19,TGTGCCAGTAGTATGTCTCTCAGGGACTATGGCTACACCTTC,CASSMSLRDYGYTF
TRBJ1-1,NA,NA,TRBV6-6,TGTGCCAGCAGCTCCCGGGACGGAGCTTTCTTT,CASSSRDGAFF
TRBJ1-1,NA,few,TRBV7-9,TGTGCCAGCAGCTTAGGTCTGGGAATGAACACTGAAGCTTTCTTT,CASSLGLGMNTEAFF
TRBJ2-7,NA,NA,TRBV18,TGTGCCAGCATGGGGAGCACCTACGAGCAGTACTTC,CASMGSTYEQYF